These 26 T cell receptor beta chains came from one sample sequenced in a study of PD-L1 blockade in urothelial cancer. This sample's time point: peripheral blood 6 weeks after treatment start. TCRdb keeps only in-frame clones here, not all; method: immunoSEQ multiplex PCR. The sample shows 20,000 to 25,000 clones, more than 75% of them seen only once. Sequences were derived from PBMCs, sampled around atezolizumab (anti-PD-L1) treatment. The receptor source for this set is an older woman with urothelial cancer.

The chain has TRBV10-3 and TRBJ2-1; 15 bases agree with TRBD2. Germline V gene data show CDR1 as ENHRY and CDR2 as SYGVKD. This CDR3 comprises 17 residues. V dropped 3 bases and J dropped 8; count of bases not matched to a gene: 8. The CDR3 loop is CAISDSQGLAGGYEQFF. In nucleotides, the CDR3 is TGTGCCATCAGTGACTCTCAGGGACTAGCGGGAGGCTATGAGCAGTTCTTC.

This clone was observed a few times. The chain links TRBV18 to TRBJ2-7; possible D gene TRBD1, 5 bases. The CDR3 is 12 amino acids. Germline V lookup: CDR1 KGHSH, CDR2 LQKENI. Trimming shortened V by 6 bases and J by 5 bases, and 11 bases separated the two germline ends. CDR3 nucleotides: TGTGCCAGCTCCCAGGGCGGCCACGAGCAGTACTTC. Translating it yields CASSQGGHEQYF.

This clone has just a few counts. The chain combines TRBV10-3 with TRBJ2-7; D ambiguous. Trimming took off 0 bases at V and 6 bases at J, with 6 bases between the two ends. Germline values: CDR1 ENHRY, CDR2 SYGVKD. This CDR3 has 12 residues. The CDR3 loop reads CAISESASEQYF. CDR3 DNA sequence: TGTGCCATCAGTGAGTCGGCTAGCGAGCAGTACTTC.

The V and J genes are TRBV19 and TRBJ2-1; weak D call: TRBD1 (6 bases). The CDR3 length is 15 residues. Trimming took off 7 bases at V and 4 bases at J, with 17 bases between the two ends. Germline V gene lookup returns CDR1 LNHDA and CDR2 SQIVND (reference sequence). CDR3 in amino acids: CASNEPGHLYNEQFF. The CDR3 coding sequence is TGTGCCAGTAACGAACCGGGACACCTATACAATGAGCAGTTCTTC.

The genes are TRBV10-3 and TRBJ1-3; D not resolved. Looked up from germline, CDR1 is ENHRY and CDR2 is SYGVKD. The ends were cut back, 8 bases at V and 4 bases at J, with 6 bases in the middle. The CDR3 loop spans 11 amino acids. CDR3 coding DNA: TGTGCCATCGAGAAAGGAAACACCATATATTTT. Protein product: CAIEKGNTIYF.

V usage is TRBV7-3 and J usage is TRBJ2-3; perhaps TRBD2 as D (7 bases). V gave up 3 bases and J gave up 0 bases, with 10 bases separating them. This CDR3 has 15 residues. Germline V lookup: CDR1 SGHTA, CDR2 FQGTGA. DNA for the CDR3: TGTGCCAGCAGCTTGGCGGGGGCAAGCACAGATACGCAGTATTTT. It yields the protein CASSLAGASTDTQYF.

This chain connects TRBV18 to TRBJ2-7; 9 bases map to TRBD1. Germline V lookup: CDR1 KGHSH, CDR2 LQKENI. V was pared by 2 bases and J by 9 bases, with 11 bases of the junction left unmatched. The CDR3 runs 15 residues. The CDR3 region has the DNA TGTGCCAGCTCACCAGGGTTGGGACAGGGCGAAAGGCAGTACTTC. Its translation: CASSPGLGQGERQYF.

The chain couples TRBV2 to TRBJ2-3; D remains unclear. The CDR3 consists of 14 residues. Between the trimmed V and J ends, which lost 3 bases and 6 bases, there was a span of 13 bases. In germline, CDR1 is SNHLY, CDR2 FYNNEI. This chain's CDR3 is CASSDSIVRDTQYF. In DNA form, the CDR3 reads TGTGCCAGCAGTGATAGTATCGTGAGGGATACGCAGTATTTT.

This clone was seen a few times. V gene TRBV10-1 combines with J gene TRBJ1-1; D remains ambiguous. Trimming shortened V by 4 bases and J by 1 base, and 7 bases separated the two germline ends. Germline CDR1 WNHNN, CDR2 SYGVQD (reference sequence). There are 13 residues in the CDR3. CDR3 nucleotides: TGCGCCAGCAGTGTCAAATCGAACACTGAAGCTTTCTTT. Its translation: CASSVKSNTEAFF.

This chain links TRBV7-2 with TRBJ2-7, with a tentative D call TRBD1 (6 bases). Germline-derived CDR1 and CDR2 are SGHTA and FQGNSA. V was pared by 5 bases and J by 0 bases, with 14 bases between. This CDR3 comprises 15 residues. The CDR3 DNA sequence: TGTGCCAGCAGCCGAGGACAGTTAGGCTCCTACGAGCAGTACTTC. Its translation: CASSRGQLGSYEQYF.

The chain is built from TRBV23-1 and TRBJ2-7; TRBD2 might be the D (5 bases). TRBV23-1 is recorded as an ORF, its role being uncertain. Trimming left V 4 bases short and J 4 bases short, with 20 bases between. This CDR3 contains 16 residues. The CDR3 sequence is CASSPPAAREAYEQYF. Written as DNA, the CDR3 is TGCGCCAGCAGTCCACCTGCCGCCCGGGAAGCGTACGAGCAGTACTTC.

J is TRBJ2-5 and V is TRBV9; perhaps TRBD2 as D (6 bases). Trimming removed 5 bases at V and 4 bases at J, with 9 bases between. The CDR3 is 12 residues long. CDR1 and CDR2 from the germline V gene are SGDLS and YYNGEE. The CDR3 here is CASRGTGETQYF. CDR3 nucleotide sequence: TGTGCCAGCAGAGGGACTGGAGAGACCCAGTACTTC.

The chain joins TRBV5-1 to TRBJ2-1, with 9 bases that match TRBD1. J was trimmed by 2 bases and V by 3 bases; bases with no gene match: 3. The CDR3 covers 15 residues. CDR1 and CDR2 (germline): SGHRS, YFSETQ. The CDR3 DNA follows: TGCGCCAGCAGCTGGGGGGACAGGGCCTACAATGAGCAGTTCTTC. This gives the protein CASSWGDRAYNEQFF.

This chain connects TRBV10-3 to TRBJ2-7, with D possibly matching TRBD2 (5 bases). V was pared by 3 bases and J by 2 bases, with 11 bases between. Germline CDR1 ENHRY, CDR2 SYGVKD. This CDR3 has 14 residues. Here the CDR3 reads CAISDLGITYEQYF. As DNA, the CDR3 is TGTGCCATCAGTGATCTCGGGATCACCTACGAGCAGTACTTC.

V and J are TRBV19 and TRBJ1-5; no firm D call. The CDR3 length is 12 residues. V was clipped by 5 bases and J by 4 bases, with 6 bases between them. The germline V gene has CDR1 LNHDA and CDR2 SQIVND (reference sequence). CDR3 amino acids: CASSYRNQPQHF. The CDR3 DNA sequence: TGTGCCAGTAGTTATCGTAATCAGCCCCAGCATTTT.

The chain recombines TRBV18 with TRBJ2-4; no definite D call. Trimming removed 8 bases from V and 11 bases from J, with 16 bases in between. Germline V gene lookup returns CDR1 KGHSH and CDR2 LQKENI. This CDR3 has 12 residues. The CDR3 protein is CASLIPGLFQYF. The CDR3 nucleotides read TGTGCCAGCCTTATCCCAGGCCTTTTTCAGTACTTC.

The chain carries TRBV2 and TRBJ2-2, with D perhaps TRBD1 (6 bases). The germline gives CDR1 SNHLY, CDR2 FYNNEI. CDR3 length equals 15 residues. Deletions cut 4 bases from V and 4 bases from J, with 13 bases between. CDR3 sequence reads: CASSVITGFTGELFF. DNA for the CDR3: TGTGCCAGCAGTGTAATTACAGGGTTCACCGGGGAGCTGTTTTTT.

The rearrangement links TRBV5-5 to TRBJ2-3; 11 bases agree with TRBD2. Germline CDR1 is SGHKS and CDR2 is YYEKEE (reference sequence). The J segment lost 0 bases and the V segment lost 5 bases, leaving 2 bases of the junction unmatched. This CDR3 is built from 15 residues. This CDR3 is CASRTSGASTDTQYF. In DNA form, the CDR3 reads TGTGCCAGCAGGACTAGCGGGGCTAGCACAGATACGCAGTATTTT.

This clone was recorded only once. The CDR3 DNA is TGTGCCATCGGACTAGCGGGAGGCGAGCAGTACTTC. This codes for CAIGLAGGEQYF. The gene calls are TRBV6-5 and TRBJ2-7; TRBD2 matches 14 bases. Trimming at V came to 10 bases and at J to 6 bases, leaving 2 bases not matched to a gene. Germline V gene lookup returns CDR1 MNHEY and CDR2 SVGAGI. CDR3 length equals 12 residues.

This chain uses TRBV2 with TRBJ2-7; 8 bases are shared with TRBD1. V lost 6 bases and J lost 5; bases outside the gene matches: 6. This CDR3 has 13 amino acids. Per germline, CDR1 SNHLY and CDR2 FYNNEI. The chain's CDR3 is CASSGMTGDEQYF. In DNA, the CDR3 is TGTGCCAGCAGCGGGATGACAGGGGACGAGCAGTACTTC.

V and J are TRBV4-1 and TRBJ2-1; D perhaps matches TRBD1 (7 bases). The V and J ends lost 1 base and 4 bases respectively, with 11 bases between them. This CDR3 comprises 15 residues. The germline V gene has CDR1 MGHRA and CDR2 YSYEKL. The CDR3 DNA reads TGCGCCAGCAGCCAAGCGGCAGGGGGGTACAATGAGCAGTTCTTC. This sequence encodes CASSQAAGGYNEQFF.

This clone appeared a single time. This specimen includes other DNA sequences encoding the same CDR3. This chain joins TRBV11-2 and TRBJ2-7, with D tentatively TRBD1 (6 bases). Trimming shortened V by 1 base and J by 2 bases, and 9 bases separated the two germline ends. CDR3 length: 14 residues. The germline V gene encodes CDR1 SGHAT and CDR2 FQNNGV. CDR3 amino acids: CASSLVTGPYEQYF. The CDR3 nucleotides are TGTGCCAGCAGCTTAGTCACAGGGCCCTACGAGCAGTACTTC.

This clone was picked up one time. J is TRBJ2-1 and V is TRBV19; 11 nucleotides agree with TRBD2. There are 16 residues in the CDR3. The germline V gene has CDR1 LNHDA and CDR2 SQIVND (reference sequence). Trimming cost V 2 bases and J 4 bases; bases outside gene matches: 4. CDR3 sequence reads: CASSITGLADYNEQFF. For the CDR3, the DNA is TGTGCCAGTAGTATAACGGGACTAGCGGATTACAATGAGCAGTTCTTC. Full variable domain (missing parts from reference TRBV19 and TRBJ2-1): DGGITQSPKYLFRKEGQNVTLSCEQNLNHDAMYWYRQDPGQGLRLIYYSQIVNDFQKGDIAEGYSVSREKKESFPLTVTSAQKNPTAFYLCASSITGLADYNEQFFGPGTRLTVL.

In nucleotides, the CDR3 is TGTGCCAGCAGTTCGGGGACTAGCGGGAGTACCTACGAGCAGTACTTC. Translating it yields CASSSGTSGSTYEQYF. This rearrangement joins TRBV27 to TRBJ2-7; 14 bases map to TRBD2. With 4 bases clipped from V and 2 bases from J, the junction kept 4 bases outside the gene matches. The germline V gene has CDR1 MNHEY and CDR2 SMNVEV (reference sequence). This CDR3 comprises 16 residues.

This clone was detected once. The chain combines TRBV2 with TRBJ2-3, with TRBD2 matching over 9 bases. Germline V gene lookup returns CDR1 SNHLY and CDR2 FYNNEI. The CDR3 is made up of 19 amino acids. The V and J ends lost 5 bases and 6 bases, in that order; junction bases with no gene match: 21. The CDR3 nucleotides read TGTGCCAGCAGTAACGACTTCCCCCAGACTAGCGGAGCAGGGGATACGCAGTATTTT. Encoded protein: CASSNDFPQTSGAGDTQYF.

The chain couples TRBV2 to TRBJ2-1; 9 positions match TRBD1. V was clipped by 7 bases and J by 7 bases; unmatched bases: 11. This CDR3 spans 15 amino acids. Germline assignment: CDR1 SNHLY and CDR2 FYNNEI. The CDR3 protein is CASIDPGQGSNEQFF. As DNA, the CDR3 is TGTGCCAGCATCGATCCGGGACAGGGATCGAATGAGCAGTTCTTC.